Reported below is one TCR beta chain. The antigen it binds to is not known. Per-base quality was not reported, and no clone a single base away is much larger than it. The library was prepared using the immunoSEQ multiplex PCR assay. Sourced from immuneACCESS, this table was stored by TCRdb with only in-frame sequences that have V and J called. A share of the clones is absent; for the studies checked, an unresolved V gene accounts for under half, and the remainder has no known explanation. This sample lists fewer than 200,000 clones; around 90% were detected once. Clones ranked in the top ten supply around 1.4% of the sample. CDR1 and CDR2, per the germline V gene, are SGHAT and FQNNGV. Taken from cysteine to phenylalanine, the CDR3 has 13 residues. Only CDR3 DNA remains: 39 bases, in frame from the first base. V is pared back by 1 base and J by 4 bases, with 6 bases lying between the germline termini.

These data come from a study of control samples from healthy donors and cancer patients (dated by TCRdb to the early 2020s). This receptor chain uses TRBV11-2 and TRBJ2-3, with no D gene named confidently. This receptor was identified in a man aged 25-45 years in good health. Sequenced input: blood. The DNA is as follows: TGTGCCAGCAGCTTAGTAGTCCCAGATACGCAGTATTTT. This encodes CASSLVVPDTQYF. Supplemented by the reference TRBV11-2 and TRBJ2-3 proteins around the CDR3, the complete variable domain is EAGVAQSPRYKIIEKRQSVAFWCNPISGHATLYWYQQILGQGPKLLIQFQNNGVVDDSQLPKDRFSAERLKGVDSTLKIQPAKLEDSAVYLCASSLVVPDTQYFGPGTRLTVL.